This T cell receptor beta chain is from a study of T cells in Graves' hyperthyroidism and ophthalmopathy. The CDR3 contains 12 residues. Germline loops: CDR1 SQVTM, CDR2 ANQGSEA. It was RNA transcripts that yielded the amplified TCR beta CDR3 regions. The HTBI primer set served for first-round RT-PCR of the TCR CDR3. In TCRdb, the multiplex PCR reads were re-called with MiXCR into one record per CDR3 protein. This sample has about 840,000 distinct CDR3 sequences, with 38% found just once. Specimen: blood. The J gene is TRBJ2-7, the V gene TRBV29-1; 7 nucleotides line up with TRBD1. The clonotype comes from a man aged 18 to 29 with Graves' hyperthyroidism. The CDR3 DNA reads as TGCAGTGCTACAGGGGCATACTACGAGCAGTACTTC. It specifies CSATGAYYEQYF.